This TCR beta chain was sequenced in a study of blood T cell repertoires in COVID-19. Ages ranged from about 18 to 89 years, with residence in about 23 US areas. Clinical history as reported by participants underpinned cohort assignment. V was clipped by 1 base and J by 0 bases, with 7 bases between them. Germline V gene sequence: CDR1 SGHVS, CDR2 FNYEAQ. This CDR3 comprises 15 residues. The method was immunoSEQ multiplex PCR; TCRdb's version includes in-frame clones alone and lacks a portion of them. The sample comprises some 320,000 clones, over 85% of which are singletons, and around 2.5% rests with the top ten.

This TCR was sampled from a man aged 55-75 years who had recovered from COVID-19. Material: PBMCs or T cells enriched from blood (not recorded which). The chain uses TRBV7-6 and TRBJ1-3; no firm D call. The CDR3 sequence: CASSLGRSSGNTIYF. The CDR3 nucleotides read TGTGCCAGCAGCTTAGGCAGAAGCTCTGGAAACACCATATATTTT.